The 25 T cell receptor beta chains below were found in one sample sequenced in a study of beta chain features in type 1 diabetes. Findings and limits, study-wide: In all four CD4+ subsets, TCRB CDR3 length was significantly, moderately reduced in type 1 diabetes.

cDNA synthesis used the whole RNA isolate, giving expressed TCRB sequences. Produced via immunoSEQ multiplex PCR; TCRdb's table is partial and in-frame only. The sample includes hundreds of thousands of clones, over 13% seen only once; the top ten take 0.04%. For these receptors, no antigen is known. The sample taken for sequencing was naive CD4+ T cells from blood. The receptors come from a man aged 18 to 30 with type 1 diabetes.

There are a few counts of this clone. The same CDR3 arises from other DNA sequences in this sample as well. The chain has TRBV18 and TRBJ2-3; D gene ambiguous. Trimming stripped 2 bases from V and 1 base from J, with 4 bases between. CDR3 length equals 13 residues. Germline CDR1 and CDR2: KGHSH and LQKENI. The CDR3 region is CASSPAGTDTQYF. CDR3 nucleotides: TGTGCCAGCTCACCAGCGGGCACAGATACGCAGTATTTT.

The sample holds a few counts of this clone. The rearrangement links TRBV12-5 to TRBJ2-3; D is unresolved. CDR3 length: 13 residues. V was shortened by 3 bases and J by 2 bases, with 6 bases between the two germline ends. Germline CDR1 is LGHNT and CDR2 is FRNRAP. This CDR3 reads CASGFLNTDTQYF. CDR3 sequence (DNA): TGTGCTAGTGGTTTCCTCAACACAGATACGCAGTATTTT.

This clone showed up just a few times. The rearrangement joins TRBV30 to TRBJ2-2, with D unclear. This CDR3 contains 15 residues. CDR1 and CDR2 (germline): GTSNPN, SVGIG (reference sequence). V dropped 0 bases and J dropped 4 bases, with 12 bases sitting between them. The CDR3 DNA sequence: TGTGCCTGGAGTGTATCACACACGATCACCGGGGAGCTGTTTTTT. Translating it yields CAWSVSHTITGELFF.

Only one count was recorded for this clone. The J gene is TRBJ2-1, the V gene TRBV27; maybe TRBD2 (5 bases). The CDR3 length is 12 residues. Germline CDR1 is MNHEY and CDR2 is SMNVEV (reference sequence). V was trimmed by 3 bases and J by 7 bases, leaving 7 bases between them. The CDR3 DNA follows: TGTGCCAGCAGTTTGAGGGAAAATGAGCAGTTCTTC. Its protein product is CASSLRENEQFF.

This CDR3 is CAISLGGQGWNEQFF. The DNA for the CDR3 is TGTGCCATCAGTTTAGGGGGACAGGGGTGGAATGAGCAGTTCTTC. The rearrangement links TRBV10-3 to TRBJ2-1, with TRBD1 identical over 10 bases. With V trimmed by 5 bases and J by 7 bases, 8 bases remained unmatched. The germline V gene encodes CDR1 ENHRY and CDR2 SYGVKD. The CDR3 consists of 15 residues.

The chain is built from TRBV6-1 and TRBJ1-1; 7 positions agree with TRBD1. The length of the CDR3 is 14 residues. From germline, CDR1 is MNHNS and CDR2 SASEGT. V was clipped by 5 bases and J by 2 bases; unmatched bases: 5. CDR3 nucleotide sequence: TGTGCCAGCAGTCCGGACAGGTCTAACACTGAAGCTTTCTTT. This encodes CASSPDRSNTEAFF.

This clone was seen more than once but under ten times. This chain links TRBV29-1 with TRBJ1-1; 9 nucleotides match TRBD1. The CDR3 extends over 15 amino acids. Germline CDR1 reads SQVTM; CDR2 reads ANQGSEA. The ends lost 7 bases at V and 6 bases at J; junction bases unmatched: 15. As DNA, the CDR3 is TGCAGCGCTCCGGGACAGGGATCCGCCGTTCCTGAAGCTTTCTTT. The encoded protein is CSAPGQGSAVPEAFF.

This clone appeared a few times. The chain carries TRBV30 and TRBJ2-4; either TRBD1 or TRBD2 may supply D (6 bases each). The CDR3 spans 14 residues. The V end lost 1 base, the J end lost 6 bases, and 13 bases lay between the germline ends. Germline CDR1 reads GTSNPN; CDR2 reads SVGIG (reference sequence). The CDR3 coding sequence is TGTGCCTGGAGTGGTACCGGGGGCTTAAACATTCAGTACTTC. Translating it yields CAWSGTGGLNIQYF. The full variable domain, completed using reference TRBV30 and TRBJ2-4, is SQTIHQWPATLVQPVGSPLSLECTVEGTSNPNLYWYRQAAGRGLQLLFYSVGIGQISSEVPQNLSASRPQDRQFILSSKKLLLSDSGFYLCAWSGTGGLNIQYFGAGTRLSVL.

The rearrangement uses TRBV4-3 and TRBJ1-2; 7 nucleotides line up with TRBD1. The CDR3 runs to 19 residues. CDR1 and CDR2 from the germline V gene are LGHNA and YSLEER. The trim removed 1 base at V and 0 bases at J, leaving 14 bases unmatched. The DNA of the CDR3 is TGCGCCAGCAGCCAAGTGCCTCGGGGACAGCGTACTGCTAACTATGGCTACACCTTC. Translated, it gives CASSQVPRGQRTANYGYTF.

The table lists this clone with a few counts. This chain uses TRBV5-6 with TRBJ2-7, with D hard to call. Trimming took 4 bases from V and 2 from J, leaving 10 bases between them. Germline values: CDR1 SGHDT, CDR2 YYEEEE. The CDR3 is 13 amino acids. The CDR3: CASSLWAAYEQYF. CDR3 in DNA: TGTGCCAGCAGCCTGTGGGCCGCCTACGAGCAGTACTTC.

Details on this clone: Other DNA sequences within the sample encode an identical CDR3. This chain joins TRBV7-2 and TRBJ2-1; TRBD1 matches 7 bases. Per the germline V gene, CDR1 is SGHTA and CDR2 is FQGNSA. The CDR3 is 15 amino acids. Trimming took 1 base from V and 2 from J; bases not matched to a gene: 2. The CDR3 loop is CASSLDRGTYNEQFF. Written as DNA, the CDR3 is TGTGCCAGCAGCTTAGACAGGGGCACCTACAATGAGCAGTTCTTC.

This clone has more than one count but fewer than ten. The chain recombines TRBV29-1 with TRBJ2-3, with TRBD2 matching 15 bases. Germline-derived CDR1 and CDR2 are SQVTM and ANQGSEA. V was pared by 5 bases and J by 2 bases, with 8 bases of the junction left unmatched. The CDR3 totals 17 residues. Here the CDR3 reads CSVILGTSGRITDTQYF. CDR3 nucleotide sequence: TGCAGCGTTATACTGGGGACTAGCGGGAGGATCACAGATACGCAGTATTTT.

Concerning this clone: The same CDR3 also results from other DNA sequences found in this sample. This chain links TRBV30 with TRBJ2-2; 7 bases line up with TRBD2. The CDR3 extends over 14 amino acids. Germline V gives CDR1 GTSNPN, CDR2 SVGIG (reference sequence). Unmatched junction bases numbered 2, after V lost 0 bases and J lost 4 bases. The CDR3 DNA reads as TGTGCCTGGAGTGTATCGGGGGGCACCGGGGAGCTGTTTTTT. Its translation is CAWSVSGGTGELFF.

This clone was seen a handful of times. The chain combines TRBV19 with TRBJ1-1, with 9 bases aligning to TRBD1. In germline, CDR1 is LNHDA, CDR2 SQIVND (reference sequence). This CDR3 is built from 16 residues. Germline trimming cut 5 bases from V and 5 bases from J; bases unmatched to any gene: 12. The DNA for the CDR3 is TGTGCCAGTAGTCCAATCCCGGGACAGGGTTCGACTGAAGCTTTCTTT. It specifies CASSPIPGQGSTEAFF.

The chain couples TRBV11-2 to TRBJ1-2; D remains ambiguous. This CDR3 comprises 17 residues. The germline CDR1 and CDR2 sequences are SGHAT and FQNNGV. Trimming cost V 1 base and J 4 bases, with 19 bases left between them. Here the CDR3 reads CASSLAPATSGSYGYTF. The CDR3 bases are TGTGCCAGCAGCTTAGCCCCTGCAACAAGTGGATCCTATGGCTACACCTTC.

This clone was seen only a few times. The genes are TRBV4-3 and TRBJ2-1; D unresolved. Germline values: CDR1 LGHNA, CDR2 YSLEER. V was cut by 4 bases and J by 8 bases, with 18 bases left in between. The CDR3 consists of 15 residues. The CDR3 loop is CASSLGVGTGDEQFF. In nucleotides, the CDR3 is TGCGCCAGCAGCCTTGGGGTAGGAACGGGCGATGAGCAGTTCTTC.

Only a few counts were recorded for this clone. This chain connects TRBV7-9 to TRBJ2-7, with D perhaps matching TRBD1 (6 bases). From germline, CDR1 is SEHNR and CDR2 FQNEAQ (reference sequence). The CDR3 is 14 amino acids. V dropped 5 bases and J dropped 3 bases, with 14 bases sitting between them. Here the CDR3 reads CASSDRSGHYEQYF. The CDR3 DNA reads TGTGCCAGCAGCGACAGGTCGGGGCACTACGAGCAGTACTTC.

This clone was counted ten times or more. The rearrangement joins TRBV28 to TRBJ2-1; tentative D call: TRBD2 (6 bases). The CDR3 consists of 12 residues. Germline V CDR1 and CDR2: MDHEN, SYDVKM. V was pared by 6 bases and J by 10 bases, with 13 bases between. CDR3 region: CASSSPGDEQFF. CDR3 coding DNA: TGTGCCAGCAGCTCACCGGGGGACGAGCAGTTCTTC.

This clone was seen more than once but under ten times. V and J are TRBV13 and TRBJ1-2, with 7 bases that match TRBD1. The junction had 22 bases not matched to a gene; V was cut back by 4 bases and J by 8 bases. Germline V gene data show CDR1 as PRHDT and CDR2 as FYEKMQ (reference sequence). This CDR3 contains 18 residues. The CDR3 sequence: CASSSFDRARRRNGGYTF. CDR3 bases: TGTGCCAGCAGCTCCTTTGACAGGGCCAGGCGCCGGAACGGGGGCTACACCTTC.

This chain links TRBV29-1 with TRBJ2-5; maybe TRBD2 (5 bases). In germline, CDR1 is SQVTM, CDR2 ANQGSEA. V was clipped by 6 bases and J by 2 bases, with 16 bases between them. The CDR3 extends over 14 amino acids. For the CDR3, the DNA is TGCAGCGTGGGGTATCCTGGGAGTCAAGAGACCCAGTACTTC. Its translation: CSVGYPGSQETQYF.

This chain uses TRBV27 with TRBJ2-7; D may be TRBD1 (6 bases). There are 15 residues in the CDR3. V shed 3 bases and J shed 2 bases, with 14 bases lying between them. CDR1 and CDR2 from the germline V gene are MNHEY and SMNVEV (reference sequence). CDR3: CASSLGPQGPYEQYF. For the CDR3, the DNA is TGTGCCAGCAGTTTGGGCCCACAGGGTCCCTACGAGCAGTACTTC.

This chain links TRBV5-1 with TRBJ1-4; no definite D call. V lost 4 bases to trimming and J lost 4 bases, with 14 bases between them. The CDR3 covers 15 residues. CDR1 is SGHRS, CDR2 YFSETQ, per germline. The CDR3 spells CASSVGTLGNEKLFF. The CDR3 nucleotides read TGCGCCAGCAGCGTTGGAACTCTTGGTAATGAAAAACTGTTTTTT.

This chain uses TRBV6-5 with TRBJ1-3, with 9 bases that match TRBD1. Germline CDR1 and CDR2: MNHEY and SVGAGI. The CDR3 spans 14 residues. With V trimmed by 5 bases and J by 7 bases, 6 bases remained unmatched. CDR3 amino acids: CASSIRDRENTIYF. The CDR3 DNA reads TGTGCCAGCAGTATCCGGGACAGGGAGAACACCATATATTTT.

There are a few counts of this clone. The chain carries TRBV30 and TRBJ2-1, with D unclear. With 7 bases removed from V and 0 bases from J, the gap between germline ends came to 16 bases. The length of the CDR3 is 15 residues. Germline values: CDR1 GTSNPN, CDR2 SVGIG (reference sequence). The CDR3 DNA sequence: TGTGCCTCCCGCCCGACCGAAAGCTCCTACAATGAGCAGTTCTTC. As protein: CASRPTESSYNEQFF.

V is TRBV9 and J is TRBJ2-7; TRBD2 matches 8 bases. Trimming cost V 4 bases and J 7 bases; bases outside gene matches: 7. The CDR3 is 13 amino acids. Per the germline V gene, CDR1 is SGDLS and CDR2 is YYNGEE. The CDR3 DNA follows: TGTGCCAGCAGCCCCCCGGGGGGGTGGGAGCAGTACTTC. As protein: CASSPPGGWEQYF.